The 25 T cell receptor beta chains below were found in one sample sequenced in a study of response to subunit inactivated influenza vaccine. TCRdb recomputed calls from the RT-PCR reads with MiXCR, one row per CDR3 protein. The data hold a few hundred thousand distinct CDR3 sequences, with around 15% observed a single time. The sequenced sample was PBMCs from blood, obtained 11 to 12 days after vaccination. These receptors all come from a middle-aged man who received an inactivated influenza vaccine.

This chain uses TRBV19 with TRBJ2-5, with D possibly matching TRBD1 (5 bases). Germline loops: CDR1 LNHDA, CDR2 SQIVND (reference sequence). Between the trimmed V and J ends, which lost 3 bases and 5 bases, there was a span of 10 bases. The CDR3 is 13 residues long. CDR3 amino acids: CASSMWGHETQYF. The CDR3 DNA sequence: TGTGCCAGTAGTATGTGGGGCCACGAGACCCAGTACTTC. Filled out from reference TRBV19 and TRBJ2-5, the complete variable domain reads DGGITQSPKYLFRKEGQNVTLSCEQNLNHDAMYWYRQDPGQGLRLIYYSQIVNDFQKGDIAEGYSVSREKKESFPLTVTSAQKNPTAFYLCASSMWGHETQYFGPGTRLLVL.

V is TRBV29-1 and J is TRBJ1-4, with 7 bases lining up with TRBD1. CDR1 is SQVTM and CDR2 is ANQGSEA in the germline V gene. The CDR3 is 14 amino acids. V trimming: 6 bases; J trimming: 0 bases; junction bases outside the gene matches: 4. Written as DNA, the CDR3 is TGCAGCGTCGCCACAGGGGCAACTAATGAAAAACTGTTTTTT. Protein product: CSVATGATNEKLFF.

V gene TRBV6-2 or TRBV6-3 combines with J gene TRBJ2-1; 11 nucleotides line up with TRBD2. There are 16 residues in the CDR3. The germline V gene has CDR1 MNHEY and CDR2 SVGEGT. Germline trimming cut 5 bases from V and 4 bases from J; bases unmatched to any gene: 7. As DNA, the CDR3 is TGTGCCAGCAGTCTACCGGGACTAGCGGCTTACAATGAGCAGTTCTTC. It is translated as CASSLPGLAAYNEQFF.

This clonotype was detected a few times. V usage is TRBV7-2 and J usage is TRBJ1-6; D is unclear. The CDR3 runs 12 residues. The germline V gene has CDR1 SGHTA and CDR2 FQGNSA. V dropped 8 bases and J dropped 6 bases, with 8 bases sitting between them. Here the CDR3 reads CASARPNSPLHF. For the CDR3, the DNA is TGTGCCAGCGCCCGCCCTAATTCACCCCTCCACTTT.

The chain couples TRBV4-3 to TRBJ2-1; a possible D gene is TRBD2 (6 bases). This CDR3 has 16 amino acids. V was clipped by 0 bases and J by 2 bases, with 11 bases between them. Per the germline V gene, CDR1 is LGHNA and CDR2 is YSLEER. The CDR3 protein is CASSQDWGGTYNEQFF. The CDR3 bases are TGCGCCAGCAGCCAAGATTGGGGCGGGACCTACAATGAGCAGTTCTTC.

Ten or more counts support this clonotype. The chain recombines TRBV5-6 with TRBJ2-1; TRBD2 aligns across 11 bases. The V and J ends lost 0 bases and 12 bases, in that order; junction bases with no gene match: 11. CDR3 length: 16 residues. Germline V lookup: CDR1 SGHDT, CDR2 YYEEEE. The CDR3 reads CASSLGGLAALRAQFF. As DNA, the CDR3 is TGTGCCAGCAGCTTGGGGGGACTAGCGGCCCTAAGGGCGCAGTTCTTC.

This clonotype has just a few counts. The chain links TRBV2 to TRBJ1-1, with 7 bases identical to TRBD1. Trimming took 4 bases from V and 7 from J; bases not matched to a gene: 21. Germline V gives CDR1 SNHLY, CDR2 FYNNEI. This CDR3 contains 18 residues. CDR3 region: CASSARASRTGGGGEAFF. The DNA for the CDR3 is TGTGCCAGCAGTGCCCGGGCTTCACGGACAGGTGGGGGTGGTGAAGCTTTCTTT.

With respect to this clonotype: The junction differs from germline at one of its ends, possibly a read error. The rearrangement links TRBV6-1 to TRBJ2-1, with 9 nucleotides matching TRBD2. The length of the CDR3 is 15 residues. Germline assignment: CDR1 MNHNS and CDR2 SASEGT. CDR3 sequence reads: CASREAGGTYNEQFF. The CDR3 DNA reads TGTGCCAGCAGAGAAGCGGGAGGAACGTACAATGAGCAGTTCTTC.

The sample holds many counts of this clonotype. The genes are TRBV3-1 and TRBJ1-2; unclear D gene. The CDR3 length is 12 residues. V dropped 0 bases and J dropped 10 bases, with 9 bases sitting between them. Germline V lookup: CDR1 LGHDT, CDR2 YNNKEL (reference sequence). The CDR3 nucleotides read TGTGCCAGCAGCCAAGAATTCTCGACCTACACCTTC. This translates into CASSQEFSTYTF.

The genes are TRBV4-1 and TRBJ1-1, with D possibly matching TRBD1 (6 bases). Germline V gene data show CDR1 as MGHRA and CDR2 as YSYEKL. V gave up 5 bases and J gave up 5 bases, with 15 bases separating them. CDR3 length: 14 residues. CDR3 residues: CASSGRTDGTEAFF. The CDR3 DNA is TGCGCCAGCAGCGGTCGGACAGATGGTACTGAAGCTTTCTTT.

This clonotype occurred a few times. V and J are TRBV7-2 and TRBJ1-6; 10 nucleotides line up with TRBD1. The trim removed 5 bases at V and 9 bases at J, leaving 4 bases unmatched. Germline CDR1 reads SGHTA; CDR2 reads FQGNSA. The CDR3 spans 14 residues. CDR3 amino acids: CASSKRDRGSPLHF. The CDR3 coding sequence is TGTGCCAGCAGCAAGCGGGACAGGGGTTCACCCCTCCACTTT.

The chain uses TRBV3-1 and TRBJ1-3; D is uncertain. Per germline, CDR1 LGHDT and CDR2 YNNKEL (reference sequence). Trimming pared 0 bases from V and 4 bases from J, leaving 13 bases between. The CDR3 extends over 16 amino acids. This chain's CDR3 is CASSQDQVVSGNTIYF. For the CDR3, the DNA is TGTGCCAGCAGCCAAGATCAGGTAGTCTCCGGAAACACCATATATTTT.

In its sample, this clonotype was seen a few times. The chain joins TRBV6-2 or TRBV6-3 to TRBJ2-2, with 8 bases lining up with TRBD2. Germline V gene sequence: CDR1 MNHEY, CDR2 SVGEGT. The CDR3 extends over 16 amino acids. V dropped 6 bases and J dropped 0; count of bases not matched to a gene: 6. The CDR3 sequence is CASRHKTSANTGELFF. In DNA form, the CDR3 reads TGTGCCAGCAGACATAAGACTAGCGCGAACACCGGGGAGCTGTTTTTT.

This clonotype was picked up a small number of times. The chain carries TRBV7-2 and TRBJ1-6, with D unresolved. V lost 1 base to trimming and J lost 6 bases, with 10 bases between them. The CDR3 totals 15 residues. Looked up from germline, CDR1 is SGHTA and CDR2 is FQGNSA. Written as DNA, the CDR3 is TGTGCCAGCAGCTTAGAACTGACACTTAATTCACCCCTCCACTTT. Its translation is CASSLELTLNSPLHF.

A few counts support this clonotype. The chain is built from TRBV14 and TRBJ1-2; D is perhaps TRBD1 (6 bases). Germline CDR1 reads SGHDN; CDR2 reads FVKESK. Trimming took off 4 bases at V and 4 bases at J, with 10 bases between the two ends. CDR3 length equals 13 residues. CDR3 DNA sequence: TGTGCCAGCAGCCCTACACAGGGCTATGGCTACACCTTC. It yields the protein CASSPTQGYGYTF.

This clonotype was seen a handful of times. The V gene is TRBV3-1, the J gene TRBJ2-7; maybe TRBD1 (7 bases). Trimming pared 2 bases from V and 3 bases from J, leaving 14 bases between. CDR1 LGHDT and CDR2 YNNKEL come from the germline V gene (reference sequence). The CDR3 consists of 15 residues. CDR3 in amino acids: CASSQYRGGFYEQYF. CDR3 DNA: TGTGCCAGCAGCCAATACAGGGGAGGTTTCTACGAGCAGTACTTC.

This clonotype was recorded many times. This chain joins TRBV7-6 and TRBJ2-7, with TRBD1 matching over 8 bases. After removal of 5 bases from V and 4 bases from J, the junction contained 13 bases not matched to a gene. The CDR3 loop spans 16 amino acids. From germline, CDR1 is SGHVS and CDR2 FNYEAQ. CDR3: CASSPDGQGFFYEQYF. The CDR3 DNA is TGTGCCAGCAGCCCCGACGGACAGGGTTTTTTTTACGAGCAGTACTTC.

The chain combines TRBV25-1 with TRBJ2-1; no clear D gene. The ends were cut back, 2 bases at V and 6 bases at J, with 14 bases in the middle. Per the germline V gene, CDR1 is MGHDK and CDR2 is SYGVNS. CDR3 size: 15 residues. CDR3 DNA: TGTGCCAGCAGTGAAATAAAAGGCAGTCCCAATGAGCAGTTCTTC. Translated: CASSEIKGSPNEQFF.

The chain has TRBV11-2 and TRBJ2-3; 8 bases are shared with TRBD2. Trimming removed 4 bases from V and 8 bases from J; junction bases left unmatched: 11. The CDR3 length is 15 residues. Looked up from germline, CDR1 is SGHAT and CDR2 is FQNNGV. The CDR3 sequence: CASSSLLAGPATQYF. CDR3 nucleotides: TGTGCCAGCAGCTCCCTCTTAGCGGGGCCCGCTACGCAGTATTTT. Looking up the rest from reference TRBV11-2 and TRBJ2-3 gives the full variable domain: EAGVAQSPRYKIIEKRQSVAFWCNPISGHATLYWYQQILGQGPKLLIQFQNNGVVDDSQLPKDRFSAERLKGVDSTLKIQPAKLEDSAVYLCASSSLLAGPATQYFGPGTRLTVL.

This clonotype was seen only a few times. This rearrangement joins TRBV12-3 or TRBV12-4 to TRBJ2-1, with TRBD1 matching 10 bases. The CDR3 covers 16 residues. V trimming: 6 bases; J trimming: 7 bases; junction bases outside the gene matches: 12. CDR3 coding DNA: TGTGCCAGCAGGCCGGGACAGGGGTTTGGTGTGAATGAGCAGTTCTTC. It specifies CASRPGQGFGVNEQFF.

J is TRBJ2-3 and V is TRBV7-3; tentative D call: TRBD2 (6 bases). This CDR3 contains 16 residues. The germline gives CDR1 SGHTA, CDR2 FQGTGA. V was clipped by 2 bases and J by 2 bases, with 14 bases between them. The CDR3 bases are TGTGCCAGCAGCTTATTCGGTGCGGGAAACACAGATACGCAGTATTTT. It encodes CASSLFGAGNTDTQYF.

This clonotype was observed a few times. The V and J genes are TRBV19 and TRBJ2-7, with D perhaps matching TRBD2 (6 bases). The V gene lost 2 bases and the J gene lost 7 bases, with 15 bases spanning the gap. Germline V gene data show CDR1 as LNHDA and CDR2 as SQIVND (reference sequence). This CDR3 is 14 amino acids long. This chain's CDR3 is CASSISGDRGEQYF. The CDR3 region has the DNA TGTGCCAGTAGTATATCGGGGGATCGAGGGGAGCAGTACTTC.

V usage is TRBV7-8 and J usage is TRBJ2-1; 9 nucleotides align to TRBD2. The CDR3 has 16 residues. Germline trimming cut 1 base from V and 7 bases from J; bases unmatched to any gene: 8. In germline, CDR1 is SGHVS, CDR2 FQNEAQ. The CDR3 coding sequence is TGTGCCAGCAGCTTAGGCGGGGGGGCAGTAAGGAATGAGCAGTTCTTC. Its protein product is CASSLGGGAVRNEQFF.

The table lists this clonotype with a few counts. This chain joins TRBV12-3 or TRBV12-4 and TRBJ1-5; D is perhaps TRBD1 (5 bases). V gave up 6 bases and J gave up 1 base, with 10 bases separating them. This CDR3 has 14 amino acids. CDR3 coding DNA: TGTGCCAGCAGGCAGGGTTCGAGCAATCAGCCCCAGCATTTT. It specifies CASRQGSSNQPQHF.

The CDR3 spells CASSLEVWGAGPNNEQFF. CDR3 DNA sequence: TGCGCCAGCAGCTTGGAAGTTTGGGGCGCGGGACCGAACAATGAGCAGTTCTTC. The chain uses TRBV5-1 and TRBJ2-1, with D possibly TRBD2 on 6 matching bases. The ends were cut back, 0 bases at V and 5 bases at J, with 21 bases in the middle. The CDR3 loop spans 18 amino acids. Germline CDR1 is SGHRS and CDR2 is YFSETQ.